Listed below are T cell receptor beta chains from one sample, sequenced in a study of blood T cell repertoires in COVID-19. This table comes from immunoSEQ multiplex PCR, and its TCRdb copy is limited to in-frame clones, with some not included. The sample has around 100,000 clones, around 80% seen once. The sequencing sample was made of peripheral blood. The receptor source for this set is a woman in her 70s with acute or convalescent COVID-19. CDR3s include the opening cysteine and the closing phenylalanine or tryptophan. The order of the fields is D gene, J gene, V gene, clone size, CDR3 DNA, CDR3 protein. A D gene is named only where the DNA matches it firmly. A row's size may be missing; if present it is once, few, many or a size class.

D: TRBD1; J: TRBJ1-2; V: TRBV15; size: NA; DNA: TGTGCCACCAGCAGGGGCTTAAGGACAGGCTACTATGGCTACACCTTC; CDR3: CATSRGLRTGYYGYTF
D: NA; J: TRBJ2-1; V: TRBV3-1/TRBV3-2; size: NA; DNA: TGTGCCAGCAGCCAAGTATCCCGGGATGAGCAGTTCTTC; CDR3: CASSQVSRDEQFF
D: NA; J: TRBJ2-7; V: TRBV24-1; size: NA; DNA: TGTGCCACCAGTGATTTTAGGAGAGAAACCTACGAGCAGTACTTC; CDR3: CATSDFRRETYEQYF
D: NA; J: TRBJ1-1; V: TRBV3-1/TRBV3-2; size: NA; DNA: TGTGCCAGCAGCCAAGGGGGAGTGAACACTGAAGCTTTCTTT; CDR3: CASSQGGVNTEAFF
D: NA; J: TRBJ2-7; V: TRBV7-8; size: NA; DNA: TGTGCCAGCAGCTTAGAGGCTAGCGTTGACTACGAGCAGTACTTC; CDR3: CASSLEASVDYEQYF
D: NA; J: TRBJ1-2; V: TRBV22-1; size: NA; DNA: TGTCCTGGCTTCTGCAGGGGGTCCTACTATGGCTACACCTTC; CDR3: CPGFCRGSYYGYTF
D: NA; J: TRBJ1-2; V: TRBV11-2; size: NA; DNA: TGTGCCAGCAGCTTAGATCGGCAGGGTTGGGGCTACACCTTC; CDR3: CASSLDRQGWGYTF
D: TRBD1; J: TRBJ2-2; V: TRBV2; size: few; DNA: TGTGCCCGGTCGACAGGGTCCGACACCGGGGAGCTGTTTTTT; CDR3: CARSTGSDTGELFF
D: NA; J: TRBJ2-5; V: TRBV5-4; size: NA; DNA: TGTGCCAGCAGCTTGGACCTAGTCGGTCAAGAGACCCAGTACTTC; CDR3: CASSLDLVGQETQYF
D: NA; J: TRBJ1-6; V: TRBV5-8; size: NA; DNA: TGTGCCAGCAGCCCGCGAACAGAAAATTCACCCCTCCACTTT; CDR3: CASSPRTENSPLHF
D: TRBD2; J: TRBJ2-1; V: TRBV29-1; size: NA; DNA: TGCAGCGTTGAAGGGACTAGCGGGAGGGCCTCCTACAATGAGCAGTTCTTC; CDR3: CSVEGTSGRASYNEQFF
D: TRBD2; J: TRBJ2-3; V: TRBV5-8; size: NA; DNA: TGTGCCAGCGCCCTGGGACTAGCGGGCCCAGATACGCAGTATTTT; CDR3: CASALGLAGPDTQYF
D: TRBD1; J: TRBJ1-4; V: TRBV15; size: NA; DNA: TGTGCCACCAGCCAGATGACAGGGACAAATGAAAAACTGTTTTTT; CDR3: CATSQMTGTNEKLFF
D: TRBD1; J: TRBJ1-3; V: TRBV7-6; size: few; DNA: TGTGCCAGCAGCTTCGGGACAGGTCTCTCTGGAAACACCATATATTTT; CDR3: CASSFGTGLSGNTIYF
D: TRBD1; J: TRBJ1-2; V: TRBV28; size: NA; DNA: TGTGCCAGCAGTTCGGGACAGGGTAGTGGCTACACCTTC; CDR3: CASSSGQGSGYTF
D: NA; J: TRBJ2-5; V: TRBV12-3/TRBV12-4; size: NA; DNA: TGTGCCAGCAGCCGCGGGAAGACCCAGTACTTC; CDR3: CASSRGKTQYF
D: TRBD2; J: TRBJ2-3; V: TRBV7-3; size: NA; DNA: TGTGCCAGCAGCTTAGAGAGCGGGAGGAGCACAGATACGCAGTATTTT; CDR3: CASSLESGRSTDTQYF
D: TRBD2; J: TRBJ2-1; V: TRBV27; size: NA; DNA: TGTGCCAGCAGTTTAAATCGACTAGCTCTTGAGCAGTTCTTC; CDR3: CASSLNRLALEQFF
D: TRBD1; J: TRBJ1-2; V: TRBV2; size: NA; DNA: TGTGCCAGCACGTTGGACAGGGGTATTGTCGGCGGCTACACCTTC; CDR3: CASTLDRGIVGGYTF
D: NA; J: TRBJ2-2; V: TRBV28; size: few; DNA: TGTGCCAGCACTGTTCCGGGGGAGGTCGGGGAGCTGTTTTTT; CDR3: CASTVPGEVGELFF
D: NA; J: TRBJ2-6; V: TRBV10-3; size: NA; DNA: TGTGCCATCACCCCCGCGGGGGCGGGGGGGGCCAACGTCCTGACTTTC; CDR3: CAITPAGAGGANVLTF
D: TRBD2; J: TRBJ2-7; V: TRBV30; size: NA; DNA: TGTGCCTGGAGTAGGCGGGAGGGCTACGAGCAGTACTTC; CDR3: CAWSRREGYEQYF
D: NA; J: TRBJ2-1; V: TRBV5-1; size: NA; DNA: TGCGCCAGCAGCCAGGAGGGCGTGGATGAGCAGTTCTTC; CDR3: CASSQEGVDEQFF
D: TRBD1; J: TRBJ2-1; V: TRBV7-7; size: NA; DNA: TGTGCCAGCAGCTCGGGACAGGGGTGGTATGAGCAGTTCTTC; CDR3: CASSSGQGWYEQFF
D: TRBD2; J: TRBJ2-7; V: TRBV6-5; size: NA; DNA: TGTGCCAGCAGCTCCATCCGGGACTACTACGAGCAGTACTTC; CDR3: CASSSIRDYYEQYF
D: TRBD2; J: TRBJ2-7; V: TRBV6-6; size: NA; DNA: TGTGCCAGCAGCAAACCAACTAGCGGGGGGGCACACGAGCAGTACTTC; CDR3: CASSKPTSGGAHEQYF
D: TRBD1; J: TRBJ2-5; V: TRBV7-3; size: NA; DNA: TGTGCCAGCAGCCGGACAGGGGACTTTCAAGAGACCCAGTACTTC; CDR3: CASSRTGDFQETQYF
D: NA; J: TRBJ2-7; V: TRBV6-5; size: NA; DNA: TGTGCCAGTTCCCAGGCGACCCCACGCGAGCAGTACTTC; CDR3: CASSQATPREQYF
D: NA; J: TRBJ1-1; V: TRBV5-4; size: NA; DNA: TGTGCCAGCAGCATTAGTGCCCGACAGGCCATGAACACTGAAGCTTTCTTT; CDR3: CASSISARQAMNTEAFF
D: NA; J: TRBJ2-1; V: TRBV15; size: NA; DNA: TGTGCCACCAGCAGAGGGTGGAGTGAGCAGTTCTTC; CDR3: CATSRGWSEQFF
D: NA; J: TRBJ2-3; V: TRBV3-1/TRBV3-2; size: NA; DNA: TGTGCCAGCAGCACCCGGACGGGATCGGGCACAGATACGCAGTATTTT; CDR3: CASSTRTGSGTDTQYF
D: NA; J: TRBJ1-6; V: TRBV3-1/TRBV3-2; size: few; DNA: TGTGCCAGCAGCCCCGAAAGGACAGCTAATTCACCCCTCCACTTT; CDR3: CASSPERTANSPLHF
D: TRBD1; J: TRBJ1-2; V: TRBV19; size: once; DNA: TGTGCCAGCGAGAAGACAAGGACAGGGAAAGGAGGCTACACCTTC; CDR3: CASEKTRTGKGGYTF
D: NA; J: TRBJ1-3; V: TRBV2; size: NA; DNA: TGTGCCAGCAGTGAGGAAGCAGGGACTAAGAGAAACACCATATATTTT; CDR3: CASSEEAGTKRNTIYF
D: TRBD1; J: TRBJ1-4; V: TRBV2; size: few; DNA: TGTGCCAGCAGTGGGGGACAGGGGGCTGCTAATGAAAAACTGTTTTTT; CDR3: CASSGGQGAANEKLFF
D: TRBD2; J: TRBJ2-3; V: TRBV5-1; size: NA; DNA: TGCGCCAGCAGCTGGGAGGGGTTGAAGGCAGATACGCAGTATTTT; CDR3: CASSWEGLKADTQYF
D: NA; J: TRBJ1-1; V: TRBV5-1; size: few; DNA: TGCGCCAGCAGCTTGGAGGGGGACATGAACACTGAAGCTTTCTTT; CDR3: CASSLEGDMNTEAFF
D: NA; J: TRBJ1-1; V: TRBV5-1; size: few; DNA: TGCGCCAGCAGCTTGTTGATTGTAGGGACTAGGTCCGCTGAAGCTTTCTTT; CDR3: CASSLLIVGTRSAEAFF
D: NA; J: TRBJ1-4; V: TRBV7-9; size: NA; DNA: TGTGCCAGCAGCTTAGCGCGAGGAAAACTGTTTTTT; CDR3: CASSLARGKLFF
D: NA; J: TRBJ1-5; V: TRBV3-1/TRBV3-2; size: NA; DNA: TGTGCCAGCAGCCCAGGCGGGCGGGATCAGCCCCAGCATTTT; CDR3: CASSPGGRDQPQHF
D: NA; J: TRBJ1-1; V: TRBV2; size: few; DNA: TGTGCCACTGTAGAGGTGGCGGACACTGAAGCTTTCTTT; CDR3: CATVEVADTEAFF
D: NA; J: TRBJ1-2; V: TRBV30; size: NA; DNA: TGTGCCTGGAGTGTAGGGGCAAACTATGGCTACACCTTC; CDR3: CAWSVGANYGYTF